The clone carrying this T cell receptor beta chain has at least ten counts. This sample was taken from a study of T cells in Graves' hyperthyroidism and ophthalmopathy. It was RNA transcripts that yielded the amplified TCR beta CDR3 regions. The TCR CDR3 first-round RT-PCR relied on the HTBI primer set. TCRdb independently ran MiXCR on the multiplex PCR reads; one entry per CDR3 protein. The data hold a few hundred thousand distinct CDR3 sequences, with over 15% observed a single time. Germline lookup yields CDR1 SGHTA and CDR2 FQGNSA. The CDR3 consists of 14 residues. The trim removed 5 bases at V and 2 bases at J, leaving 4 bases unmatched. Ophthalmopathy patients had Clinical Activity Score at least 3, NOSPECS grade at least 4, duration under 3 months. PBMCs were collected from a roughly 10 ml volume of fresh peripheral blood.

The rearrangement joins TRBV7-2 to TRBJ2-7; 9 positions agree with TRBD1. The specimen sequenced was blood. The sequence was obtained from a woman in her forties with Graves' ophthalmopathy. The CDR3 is CASSRQGGTYEQYF. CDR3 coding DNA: TGTGCCAGCAGCCGACAGGGGGGCACCTACGAGCAGTACTTC.